The sequence of this TCR beta chain was determined in a study of cytomegalovirus exposure and HLA in healthy donors. CDR1 is KGHSH and CDR2 is LQKENI in the germline V gene. Trimming pared 5 bases from V and 6 bases from J, leaving 10 bases between. The CDR3 totals 12 residues. The PCR ran on 60 Vbeta and 13 Jbeta primers. Clones were sequenced by immunoSEQ multiplex PCR, and TCRdb holds only the in-frame ones, with some missing. The sample contains 150,000 or so clones, roughly 74% of which appear only once. The sequence was obtained from a man aged 35-49 years in good health and CMV-seronegative. Material for sequencing was PBMCs. The chain links TRBV18 to TRBJ1-2, with D unclear. As DNA, the CDR3 is TGTGCCAGCTCAGTAGACTTGAATGGCTACACCTTC. Residues: CASSVDLNGYTF.